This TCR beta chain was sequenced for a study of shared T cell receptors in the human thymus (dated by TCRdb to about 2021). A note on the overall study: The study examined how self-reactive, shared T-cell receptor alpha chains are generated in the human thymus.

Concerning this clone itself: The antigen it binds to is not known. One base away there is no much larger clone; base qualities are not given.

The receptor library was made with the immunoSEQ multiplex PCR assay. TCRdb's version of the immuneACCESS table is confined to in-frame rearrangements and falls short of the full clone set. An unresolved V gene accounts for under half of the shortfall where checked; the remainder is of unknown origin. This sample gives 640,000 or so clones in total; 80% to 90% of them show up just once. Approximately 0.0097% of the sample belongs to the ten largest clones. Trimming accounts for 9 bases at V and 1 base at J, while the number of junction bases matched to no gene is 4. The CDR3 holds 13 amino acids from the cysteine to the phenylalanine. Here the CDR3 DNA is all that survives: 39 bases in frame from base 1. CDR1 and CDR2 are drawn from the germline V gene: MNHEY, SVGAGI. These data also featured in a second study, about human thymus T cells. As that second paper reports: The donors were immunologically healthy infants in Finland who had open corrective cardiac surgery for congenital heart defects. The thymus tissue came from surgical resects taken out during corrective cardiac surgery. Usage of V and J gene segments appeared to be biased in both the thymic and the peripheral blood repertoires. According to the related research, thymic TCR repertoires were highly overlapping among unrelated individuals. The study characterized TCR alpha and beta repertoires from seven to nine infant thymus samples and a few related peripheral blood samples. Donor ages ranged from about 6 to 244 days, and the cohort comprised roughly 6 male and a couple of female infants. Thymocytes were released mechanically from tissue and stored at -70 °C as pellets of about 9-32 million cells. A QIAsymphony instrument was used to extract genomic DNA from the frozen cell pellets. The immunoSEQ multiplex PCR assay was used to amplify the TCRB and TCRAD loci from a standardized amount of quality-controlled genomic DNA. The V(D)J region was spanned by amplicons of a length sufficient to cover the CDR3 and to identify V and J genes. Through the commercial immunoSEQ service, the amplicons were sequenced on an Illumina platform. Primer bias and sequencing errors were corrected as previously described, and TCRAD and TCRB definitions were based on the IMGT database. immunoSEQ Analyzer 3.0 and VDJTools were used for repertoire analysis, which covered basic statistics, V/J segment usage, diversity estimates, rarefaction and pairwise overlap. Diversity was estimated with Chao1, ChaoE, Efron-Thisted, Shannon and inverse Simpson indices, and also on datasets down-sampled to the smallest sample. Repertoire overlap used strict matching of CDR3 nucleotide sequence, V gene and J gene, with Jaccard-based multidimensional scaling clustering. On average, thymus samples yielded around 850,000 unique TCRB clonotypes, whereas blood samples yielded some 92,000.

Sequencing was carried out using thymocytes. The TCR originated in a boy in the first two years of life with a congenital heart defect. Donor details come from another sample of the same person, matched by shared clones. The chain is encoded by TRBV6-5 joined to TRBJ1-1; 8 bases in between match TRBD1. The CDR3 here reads CASWTGRNTEAFF. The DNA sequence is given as TGTGCCAGTTGGACAGGGAGGAACACTGAAGCTTTCTTT.